This T cell receptor (beta chain) was found in a study of shared clonotypes between healthy human individuals. Across the whole study: Sampling drew on donors who were two women and three men aged 18 to 49.

V was cut by 1 base and J by 11 bases, with 20 bases left in between. Germline CDR1 MGHRA, CDR2 YSYEKL. The CDR3 consists of 15 residues. Assay execution proceeded at the deep level. A 200 ng quantity of DNA, some 30,000 T cell genomes, went into the sorted-subset replicate PCRs. Repertoires were generated with immunoSEQ multiplex PCR, while TCRdb's copy carries only in-frame clones and drops some. The profile covers about a million clones, with about 80% appearing a single time and around 1.4% taken by the ten largest. This TCR derives from a man in his late teens or twenties in good health. The V and J genes are TRBV4-1 and TRBJ2-5, with D perhaps given as TRBD1 or TRBD2 (6 bases each). What was sequenced was memory CD4+ T cells sorted from blood. Subset in this sample: CD45RA-negative fraction. The CDR3 region has the DNA TGCGCCAGCAGCCAAGTAATAGGGGGTACCGGGACTCAGTACTTC. Translated, it gives CASSQVIGGTGTQYF.